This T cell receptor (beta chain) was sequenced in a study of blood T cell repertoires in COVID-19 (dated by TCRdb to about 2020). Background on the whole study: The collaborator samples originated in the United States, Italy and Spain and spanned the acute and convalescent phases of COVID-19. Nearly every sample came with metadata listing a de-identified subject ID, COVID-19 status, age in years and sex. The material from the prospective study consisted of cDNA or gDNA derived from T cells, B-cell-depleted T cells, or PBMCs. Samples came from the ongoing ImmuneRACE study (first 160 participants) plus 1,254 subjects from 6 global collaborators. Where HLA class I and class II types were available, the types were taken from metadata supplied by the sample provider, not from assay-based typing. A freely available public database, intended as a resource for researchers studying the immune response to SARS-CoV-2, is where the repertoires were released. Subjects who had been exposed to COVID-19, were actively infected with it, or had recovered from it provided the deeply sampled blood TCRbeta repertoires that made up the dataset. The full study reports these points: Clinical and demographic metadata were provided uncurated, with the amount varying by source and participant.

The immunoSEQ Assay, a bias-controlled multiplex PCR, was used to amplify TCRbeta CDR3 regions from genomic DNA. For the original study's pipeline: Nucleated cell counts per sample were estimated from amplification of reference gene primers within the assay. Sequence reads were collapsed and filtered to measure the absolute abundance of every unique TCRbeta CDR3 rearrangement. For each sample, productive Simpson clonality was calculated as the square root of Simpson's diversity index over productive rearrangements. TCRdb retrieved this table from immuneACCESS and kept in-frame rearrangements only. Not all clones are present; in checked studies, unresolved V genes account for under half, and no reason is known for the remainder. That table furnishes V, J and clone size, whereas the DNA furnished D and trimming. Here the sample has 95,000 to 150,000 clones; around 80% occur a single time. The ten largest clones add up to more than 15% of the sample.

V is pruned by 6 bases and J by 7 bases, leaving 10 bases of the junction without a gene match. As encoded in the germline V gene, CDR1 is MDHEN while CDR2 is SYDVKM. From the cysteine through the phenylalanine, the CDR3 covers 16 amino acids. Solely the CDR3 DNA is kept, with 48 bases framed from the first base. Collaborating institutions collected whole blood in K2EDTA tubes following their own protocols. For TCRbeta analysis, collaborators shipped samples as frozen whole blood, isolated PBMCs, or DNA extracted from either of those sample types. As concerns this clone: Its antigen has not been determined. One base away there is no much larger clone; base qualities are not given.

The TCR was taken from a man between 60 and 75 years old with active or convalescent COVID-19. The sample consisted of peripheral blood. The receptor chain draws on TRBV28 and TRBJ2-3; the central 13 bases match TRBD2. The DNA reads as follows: TGTGCCAGCAGCCTGCCGGGACTAGCGGGATTCAATACGCAGTATTTT. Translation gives CASSLPGLAGFNTQYF.